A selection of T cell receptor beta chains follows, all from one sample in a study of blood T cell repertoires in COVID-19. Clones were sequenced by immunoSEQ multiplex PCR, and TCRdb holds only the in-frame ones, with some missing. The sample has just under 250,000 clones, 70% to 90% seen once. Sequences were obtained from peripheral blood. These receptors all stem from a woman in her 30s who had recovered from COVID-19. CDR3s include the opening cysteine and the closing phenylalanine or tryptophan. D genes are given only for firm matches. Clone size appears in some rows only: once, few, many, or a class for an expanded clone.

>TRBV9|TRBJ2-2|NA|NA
CASSALLGGTGELFF
TGTGCCAGCAGCGCCCTGCTCGGGGGAACCGGGGAGCTGTTTTTT
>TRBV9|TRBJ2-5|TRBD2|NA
CASSVASGGAWETQYF
TGTGCCAGCAGCGTAGCGAGCGGGGGGGCCTGGGAGACCCAGTACTTC
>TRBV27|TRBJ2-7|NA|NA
CASSPQPSSYEQYF
TGTGCCAGCAGCCCTCAGCCTAGCTCCTACGAGCAGTACTTC
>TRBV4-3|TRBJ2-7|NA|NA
CASSQYTDSYEQYF
TGCGCCAGCAGCCAATATACAGACTCCTACGAGCAGTACTTC
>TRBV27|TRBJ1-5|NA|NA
CASSLVPTALGQPQHF
TGTGCCAGCAGTTTAGTCCCGACAGCCCTGGGTCAGCCCCAGCATTTT
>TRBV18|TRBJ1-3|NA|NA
CASSPLPGTTGNTIYF
TGTGCCAGCTCACCTCTCCCCGGGACAACTGGAAACACCATATATTTT
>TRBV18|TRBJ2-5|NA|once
CASSPSRVQETQYF
TGTGCCAGCTCACCGAGTCGGGTTCAAGAGACCCAGTACTTC
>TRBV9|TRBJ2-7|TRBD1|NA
CASSAAGQGTYEQYF
TGTGCCAGCAGCGCAGCCGGACAGGGAACCTACGAGCAGTACTTC
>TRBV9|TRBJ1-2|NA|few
CASSAMWGGDRYGYTF
TGTGCCAGCAGCGCGATGTGGGGCGGGGACCGCTATGGCTACACCTTC
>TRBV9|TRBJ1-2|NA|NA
CASSARTGFYGYTF
TGTGCCAGCAGCGCTCGGACGGGATTCTATGGCTACACCTTC
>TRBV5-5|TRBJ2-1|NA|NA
CASSLESETYNEQFF
TGTGCCAGCAGCTTGGAGTCGGAGACCTACAATGAGCAGTTCTTC
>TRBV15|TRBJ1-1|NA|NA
CATSRDNLADEAFF
TGTGCCACCAGCAGAGATAACTTAGCAGATGAAGCTTTCTTT
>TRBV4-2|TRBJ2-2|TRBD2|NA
CASSQGGGQITGELFF
TGTGCCAGCAGCCAAGGCGGGGGGCAGATCACCGGGGAGCTGTTTTTT
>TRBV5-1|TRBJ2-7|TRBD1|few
CASSDRESYEQYF
TGCGCCAGCAGCGACAGGGAGAGCTACGAGCAGTACTTC
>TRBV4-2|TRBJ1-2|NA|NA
CASSQVHNYGYTF
TGTGCCAGCAGCCAGGTACATAATTATGGCTACACCTTC
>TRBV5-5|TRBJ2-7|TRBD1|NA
CASGIEGGPSPYEQYF
TGTGCCAGCGGGATTGAAGGGGGCCCCTCTCCTTACGAGCAGTACTTC
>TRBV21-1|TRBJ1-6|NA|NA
CASPWARAQTGIENSPLHF
TGTGCCAGCCCCTGGGCCCGGGCCCAAACAGGGATCGAAAATTCACCCCTCCACTTT
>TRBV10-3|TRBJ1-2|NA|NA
CAIRPEGPRGYTF
TGTGCCATCCGACCGGAGGGACCACGGGGCTACACCTTC
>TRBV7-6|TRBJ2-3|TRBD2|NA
CASSFIPGRSGASDTQYF
TGTGCCAGCAGCTTTATCCCCGGAAGGAGCGGGGCATCAGATACGCAGTATTTT
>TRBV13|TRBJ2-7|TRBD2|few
CASSLGTSGGARHSYEQYF
TGTGCCAGCAGCTTGGGGACTAGCGGGGGGGCCCGACACTCCTACGAGCAGTACTTC
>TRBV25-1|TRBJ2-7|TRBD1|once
CASSESAATGGPYEQYF
TGTGCCAGCAGTGAATCGGCCGCTACAGGGGGCCCCTACGAGCAGTACTTC
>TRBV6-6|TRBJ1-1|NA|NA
CASSYWGGAENTEAFF
TGTGCCAGCAGTTACTGGGGAGGGGCGGAGAACACTGAAGCTTTCTTT
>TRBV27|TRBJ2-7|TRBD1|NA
CASSSLATRDSTSYEQYF
TGTGCCAGCAGTTCCCTTGCGACCCGGGACAGCACTTCCTACGAGCAGTACTTC
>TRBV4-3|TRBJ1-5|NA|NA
CASSQDVYSNQPQHF
TGCGCCAGCAGCCAAGACGTCTATAGCAATCAGCCCCAGCATTTT
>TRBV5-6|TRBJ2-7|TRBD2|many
CASSLGLAGSAYEQYF
TGTGCCAGCAGCTTAGGACTAGCGGGGTCAGCCTACGAGCAGTACTTC
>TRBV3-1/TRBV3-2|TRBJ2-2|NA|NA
CASSPGHPNTGELFF
TGTGCCAGCAGCCCGGGACATCCGAACACCGGGGAGCTGTTTTTT
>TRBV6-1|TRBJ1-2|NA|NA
CASSEGPREYYGYTF
TGTGCCAGCAGTGAAGGTCCCAGGGAATACTATGGCTACACCTTC
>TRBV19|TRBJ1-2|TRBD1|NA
CASSKGQGWGYTF
TGTGCCAGTTCAAAGGGACAGGGTTGGGGCTACACCTTC
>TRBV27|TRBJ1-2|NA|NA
CASSRREDYGYTF
TGTGCCAGCAGTCGCCGCGAGGACTATGGCTACACCTTC
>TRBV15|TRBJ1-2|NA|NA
CATSRDRWGGEGGYTF
TGTGCCACCAGCAGAGATCGGTGGGGAGGAGAAGGGGGCTACACCTTC
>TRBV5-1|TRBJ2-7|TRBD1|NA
CASSLKASGQGTYEQYF
TGCGCCAGCAGCCTAAAAGCGAGTGGACAGGGGACCTACGAGCAGTACTTC
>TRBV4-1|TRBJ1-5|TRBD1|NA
CASSQDEAGGYQPQHF
TGCGCCAGCAGCCAAGACGAGGCAGGGGGCTATCAGCCCCAGCATTTT
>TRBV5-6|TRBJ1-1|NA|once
CASSLYMNTEAFF
TGTGCCAGCAGCTTGTATATGAACACTGAAGCTTTCTTT
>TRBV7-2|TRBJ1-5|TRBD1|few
CASSKAGTVYNQPQHF
TGTGCCAGCAGTAAGGCCGGGACAGTCTATAATCAGCCCCAGCATTTT
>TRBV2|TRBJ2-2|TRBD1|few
CASSDGTGGTGELFF
TGTGCCAGCAGTGACGGGACAGGGGGAACCGGGGAGCTGTTTTTT
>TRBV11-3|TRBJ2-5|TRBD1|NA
CASSPGTGRTQETQYF
TGTGCCAGCAGCCCTGGGACAGGGCGGACCCAAGAGACCCAGTACTTC
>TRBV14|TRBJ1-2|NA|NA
CASSQAIGGGYTF
TGTGCCAGCAGCCAAGCGATAGGCGGTGGCTACACCTTC
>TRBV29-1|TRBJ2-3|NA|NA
CSVAQGASSTDTQYF
TGCAGCGTTGCCCAGGGCGCCTCTAGCACAGATACGCAGTATTTT
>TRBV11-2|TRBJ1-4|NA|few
CASSLAGYYEGKLFF
TGTGCCAGCAGCTTAGCCGGTTATTATGAGGGAAAACTGTTTTTT
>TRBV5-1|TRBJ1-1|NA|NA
CASSGGEYEAEAFF
TGCGCCAGCAGCGGGGGGGAATACGAGGCTGAAGCTTTCTTT
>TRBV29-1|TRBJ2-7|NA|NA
CSVRPSAYEQYF
TGCAGCGTTCGGCCTAGCGCCTACGAGCAGTACTTC